Listed below are T cell receptor beta chains from one sample, sequenced in a study of blood T cell repertoires in COVID-19. Sequencing used immunoSEQ multiplex PCR; TCRdb keeps in-frame clones, though not all of them. Among approximately 220,000 clones listed, 70% to 85% were seen once. Sequencing was performed on PBMCs or T cells enriched from blood (not recorded which). The receptors stem from a woman aged 40-49 years with acute COVID-19. The conserved cysteine and the conserved F or W are not part of the CDR3 here.

j_gene,v_gene,CDR3aa
TRBJ2-1,TRBV18,ASSPPGGPGYEQF
TRBJ1-2,TRBV28,ASSRGTGFDGYT
TRBJ2-3,TRBV6-5,ASSYSRGDTDTQY
TRBJ2-1,TRBV11-2,ASRRANTNEQF
TRBJ1-1,TRBV7-9,AIITGDLAEAF
TRBJ2-1,TRBV13,ASSLRQSNEQF
TRBJ2-2,TRBV7-9,ASSPPRGASDTGELF
TRBJ1-2,TRBV9,ASSVEGRGSYGYT
TRBJ2-7,TRBV5-6,ASSFKPGQTYEQY
TRBJ2-7,TRBV13,ASSTYYEQY
TRBJ2-2,TRBV9,ASSPAGELF
TRBJ2-7,TRBV2,ASSKGRGYEQY
TRBJ2-5,TRBV19,ASSIAETQY
TRBJ1-3,TRBV28,ASSGHGASSSGNTIY
TRBJ2-7,TRBV27,ASSHLRGYEQY
TRBJ2-2,TRBV3-1/TRBV3-2,ASSQALTMGRAGELF
TRBJ2-7,TRBV28,ASSGTGSPGIGEQY
TRBJ2-1,TRBV11-1,ASSFRRDNEQF
TRBJ2-3,TRBV7-2,ASSSTSGGADTQY
TRBJ2-3,TRBV12-5,ASGLVAGGPDTQY
TRBJ2-2,TRBV5-1,ASSIGTTVNTGELF
TRBJ1-2,TRBV28,ASSLPTPKDDYPPTLTGGYT
TRBJ1-5,TRBV19,ASSMRTDFQPQH
TRBJ1-1,TRBV19,ASSLMGSTEAF